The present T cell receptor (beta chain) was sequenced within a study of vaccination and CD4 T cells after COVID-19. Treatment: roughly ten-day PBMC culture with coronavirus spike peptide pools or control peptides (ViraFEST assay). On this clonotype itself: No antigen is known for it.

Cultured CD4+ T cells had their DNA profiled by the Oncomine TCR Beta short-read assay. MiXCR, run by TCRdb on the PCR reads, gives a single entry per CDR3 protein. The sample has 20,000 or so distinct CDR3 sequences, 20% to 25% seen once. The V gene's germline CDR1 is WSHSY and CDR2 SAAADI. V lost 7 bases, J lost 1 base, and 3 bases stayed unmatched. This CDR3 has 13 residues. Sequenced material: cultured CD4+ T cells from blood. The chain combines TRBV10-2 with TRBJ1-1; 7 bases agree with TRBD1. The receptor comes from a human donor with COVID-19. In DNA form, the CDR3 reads TGCGCCAGCACGGGACAGTCGAACACTGAAGCTTTCTTT. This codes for CASTGQSNTEAFF.